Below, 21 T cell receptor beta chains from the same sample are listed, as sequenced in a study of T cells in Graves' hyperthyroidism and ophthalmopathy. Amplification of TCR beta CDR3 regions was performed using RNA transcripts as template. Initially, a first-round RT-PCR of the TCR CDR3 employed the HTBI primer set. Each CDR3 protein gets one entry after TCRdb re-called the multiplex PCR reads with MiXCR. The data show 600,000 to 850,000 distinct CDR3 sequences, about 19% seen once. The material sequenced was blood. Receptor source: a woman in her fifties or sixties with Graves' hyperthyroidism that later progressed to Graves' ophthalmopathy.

The CDR3 region has the DNA TGTGCCAGCAACCACCGGGCCCTCCGAGGCAATCAGCCCCAGCATTTT. It codes for CASNHRALRGNQPQHF. The chain carries TRBV7-9 and TRBJ1-5; D is ambiguous. V was cut by 7 bases and J by 2 bases, with 18 bases left in between. This CDR3 comprises 16 residues. Germline CDR1 is SEHNR and CDR2 is FQNEAQ (reference sequence).

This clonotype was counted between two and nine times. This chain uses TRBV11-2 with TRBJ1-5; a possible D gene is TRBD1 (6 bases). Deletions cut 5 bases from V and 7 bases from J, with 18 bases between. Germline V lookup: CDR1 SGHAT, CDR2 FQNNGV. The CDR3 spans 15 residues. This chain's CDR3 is CASSLGAGAGQPQHF. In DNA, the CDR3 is TGTGCCAGCAGCCTGGGAGCGGGGGCCGGGCAGCCCCAGCATTTT.

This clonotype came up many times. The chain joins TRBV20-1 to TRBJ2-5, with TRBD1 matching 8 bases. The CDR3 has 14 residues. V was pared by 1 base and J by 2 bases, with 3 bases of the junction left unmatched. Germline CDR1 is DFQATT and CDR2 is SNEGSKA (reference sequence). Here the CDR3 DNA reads TGCAGTGCTAGAGGCTGGGACAGGCAAGAGACCCAGTACTTC. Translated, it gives CSARGWDRQETQYF.

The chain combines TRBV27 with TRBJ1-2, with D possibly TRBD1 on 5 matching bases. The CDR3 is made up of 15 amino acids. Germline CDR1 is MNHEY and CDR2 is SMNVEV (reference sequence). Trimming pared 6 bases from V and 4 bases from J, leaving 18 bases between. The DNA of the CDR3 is TGTGCCAGCAGCCCGAGGCCAATGGGGCGCTATGGCTACACCTTC. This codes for CASSPRPMGRYGYTF.

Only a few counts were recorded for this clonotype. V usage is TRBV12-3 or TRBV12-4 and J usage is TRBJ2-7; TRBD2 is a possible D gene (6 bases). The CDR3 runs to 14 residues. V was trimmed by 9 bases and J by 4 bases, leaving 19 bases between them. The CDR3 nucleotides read TGTGCCAGTCGATTGGGGGGAGGTGGTTACGAGCAGTACTTC. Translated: CASRLGGGGYEQYF.

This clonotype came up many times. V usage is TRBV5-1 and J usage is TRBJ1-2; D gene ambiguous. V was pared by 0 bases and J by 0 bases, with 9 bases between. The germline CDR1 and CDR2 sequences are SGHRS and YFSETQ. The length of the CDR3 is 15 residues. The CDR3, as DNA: TGCGCCAGCAGCTTGGAGTCACAGCCTAACTATGGCTACACCTTC. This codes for CASSLESQPNYGYTF.

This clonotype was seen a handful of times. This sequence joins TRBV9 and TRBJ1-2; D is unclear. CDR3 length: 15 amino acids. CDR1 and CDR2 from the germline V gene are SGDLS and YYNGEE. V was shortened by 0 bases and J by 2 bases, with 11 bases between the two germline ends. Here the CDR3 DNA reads TGTGCCAGCAGCGTAGCGCCGGCAGAAAACTATGGCTACACCTTC. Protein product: CASSVAPAENYGYTF.

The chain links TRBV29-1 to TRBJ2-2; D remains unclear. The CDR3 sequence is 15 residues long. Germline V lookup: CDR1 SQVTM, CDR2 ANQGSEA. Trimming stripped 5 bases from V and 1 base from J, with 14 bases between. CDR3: CSVWNSGQNTGELFF. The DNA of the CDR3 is TGCAGCGTTTGGAATTCCGGCCAGAACACCGGGGAGCTGTTTTTT.

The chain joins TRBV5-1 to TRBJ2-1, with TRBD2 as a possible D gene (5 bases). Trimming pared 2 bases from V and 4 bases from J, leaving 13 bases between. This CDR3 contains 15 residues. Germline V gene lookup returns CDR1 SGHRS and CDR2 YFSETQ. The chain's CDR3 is CASSLAELLYNEQFF. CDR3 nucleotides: TGCGCCAGCAGCTTAGCGGAGCTTCTGTACAATGAGCAGTTCTTC.

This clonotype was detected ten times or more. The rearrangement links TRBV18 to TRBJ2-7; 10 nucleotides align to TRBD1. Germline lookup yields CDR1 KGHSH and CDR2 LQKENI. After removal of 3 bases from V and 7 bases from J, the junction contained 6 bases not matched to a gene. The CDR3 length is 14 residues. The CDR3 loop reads CASSPGDRGTEQYF. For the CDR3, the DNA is TGTGCCAGCTCACCCGGGGACAGGGGAACGGAGCAGTACTTC.

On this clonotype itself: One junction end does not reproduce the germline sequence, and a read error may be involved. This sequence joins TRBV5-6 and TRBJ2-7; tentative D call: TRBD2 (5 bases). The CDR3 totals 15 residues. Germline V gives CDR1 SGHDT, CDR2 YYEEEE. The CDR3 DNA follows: TGTGCCAGCAGGTTGGGCGAAGACTACTCCTACGAGCAGTACTTC. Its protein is CASRLGEDYSYEQYF. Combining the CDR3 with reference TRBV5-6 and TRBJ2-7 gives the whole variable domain DAGVTQSPTHLIKTRGQQVTLRCSPKSGHDTVSWYQQALGQGPQFIFQYYEEEERQRGNFPDRFSGHQFPNYSSELNVNALLLGDSALYLCASRLGEDYSYEQYFGPGTRLTVT.

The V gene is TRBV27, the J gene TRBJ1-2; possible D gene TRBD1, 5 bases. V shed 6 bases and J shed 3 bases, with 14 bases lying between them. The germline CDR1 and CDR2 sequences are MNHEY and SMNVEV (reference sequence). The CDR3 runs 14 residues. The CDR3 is CASSSGGGDYGYTF. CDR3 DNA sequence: TGTGCCAGCAGCTCCGGGGGAGGGGACTATGGCTACACCTTC.

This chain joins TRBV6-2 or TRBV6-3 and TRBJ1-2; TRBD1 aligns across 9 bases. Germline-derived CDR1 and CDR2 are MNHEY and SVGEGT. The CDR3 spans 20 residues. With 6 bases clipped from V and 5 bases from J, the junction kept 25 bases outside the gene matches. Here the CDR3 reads CASSEYRTGEFSGAIYGYTF. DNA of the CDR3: TGTGCCAGCAGCGAATATCGGACAGGGGAATTTTCGGGCGCAATTTATGGCTACACCTTC.

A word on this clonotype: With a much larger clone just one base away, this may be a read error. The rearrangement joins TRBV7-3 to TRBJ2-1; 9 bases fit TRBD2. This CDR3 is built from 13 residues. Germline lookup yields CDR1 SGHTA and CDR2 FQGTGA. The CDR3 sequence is CVSSPSGGSEQFF. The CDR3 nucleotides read TGTGTCAGCAGCCCCAGCGGGGGGAGCGAGCAGTTCTTC. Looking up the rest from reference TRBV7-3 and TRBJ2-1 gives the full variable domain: GAGVSQTPSNKVTEKGKYVELRCDPISGHTALYWYRQSLGQGPEFLIYFQGTGAADDSGLPNDRFFAVRPEGSVSTLKIQRTERGDSAVYLCVSSPSGGSEQFFGPGTRLTVL.

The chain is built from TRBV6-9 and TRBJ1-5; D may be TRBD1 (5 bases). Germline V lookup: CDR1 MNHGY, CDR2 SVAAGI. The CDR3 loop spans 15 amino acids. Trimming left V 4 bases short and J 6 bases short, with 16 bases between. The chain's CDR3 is CASSSPGGSGQPQHF. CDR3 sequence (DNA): TGTGCCAGCAGTTCCCCGGGGGGTTCGGGTCAGCCCCAGCATTTT.

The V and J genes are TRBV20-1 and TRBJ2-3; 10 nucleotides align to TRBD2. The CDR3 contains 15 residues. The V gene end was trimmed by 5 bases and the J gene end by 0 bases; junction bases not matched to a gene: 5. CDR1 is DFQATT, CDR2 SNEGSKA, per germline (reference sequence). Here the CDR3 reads CSASSGGPSTDTQYF. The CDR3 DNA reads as TGCAGTGCTTCTAGCGGGGGACCTAGCACAGATACGCAGTATTTT.

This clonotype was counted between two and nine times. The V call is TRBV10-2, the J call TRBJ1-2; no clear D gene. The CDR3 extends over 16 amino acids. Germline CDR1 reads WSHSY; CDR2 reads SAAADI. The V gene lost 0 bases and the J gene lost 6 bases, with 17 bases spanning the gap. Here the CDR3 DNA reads TGCGCCAGCAGTGAGTCGAGAAGGGTGGCTAGGCATGGCTACACCTTC. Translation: CASSESRRVARHGYTF.

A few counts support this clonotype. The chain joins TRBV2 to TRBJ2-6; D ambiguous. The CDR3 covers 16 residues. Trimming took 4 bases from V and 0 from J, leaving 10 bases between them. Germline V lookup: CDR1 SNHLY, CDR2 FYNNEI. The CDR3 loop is CASSGSRYSGANVLTF. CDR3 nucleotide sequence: TGTGCCAGCAGTGGTTCGCGGTACTCTGGGGCCAACGTCCTGACTTTC.

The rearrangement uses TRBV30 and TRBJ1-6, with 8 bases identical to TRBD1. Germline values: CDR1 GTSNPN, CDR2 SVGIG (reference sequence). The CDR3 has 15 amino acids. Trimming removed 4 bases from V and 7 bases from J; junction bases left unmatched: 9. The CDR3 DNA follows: TGTGCCTGGACCAAATACGGACAGGGAAATTCACCCCTCCACTTT. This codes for CAWTKYGQGNSPLHF.

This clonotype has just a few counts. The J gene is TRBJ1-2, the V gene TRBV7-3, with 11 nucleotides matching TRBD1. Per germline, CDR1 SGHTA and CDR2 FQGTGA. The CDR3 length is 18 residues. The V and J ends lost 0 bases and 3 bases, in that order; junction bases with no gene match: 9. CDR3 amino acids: CASSLTGQGAFYDYGYTF. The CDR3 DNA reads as TGTGCCAGCAGCTTAACTGGACAGGGGGCTTTTTACGACTATGGCTACACCTTC.

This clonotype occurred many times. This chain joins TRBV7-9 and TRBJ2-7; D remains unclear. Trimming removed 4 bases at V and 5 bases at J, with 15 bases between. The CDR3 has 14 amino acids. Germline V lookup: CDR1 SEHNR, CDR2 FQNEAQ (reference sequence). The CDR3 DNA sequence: TGTGCCAGCAGCTCCGGGCCATATCTCCACGAGCAGTACTTC. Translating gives CASSSGPYLHEQYF.